A selection of T cell receptor beta chains follows, all from one sample in a study of metastatic and nonmetastatic thyroid tumors. TCRdb re-clonotyped the PCR reads through MiXCR. Counted here are 20,000 to 25,000 clones, approximately 23% occurring once; the ten biggest clones make up approximately 13%. Sequencing input: tumor tissue. These receptors were taken from a female donor with papillary thyroid cancer or a benign thyroid nodule (not recorded which). Some clones in this sample may be carry-over from other donors' samples. Each CDR3 is given with its conserved first and last residue. Fields, in order: J gene, D gene, clone size, V gene, CDR3 DNA, CDR3 protein. The D gene is left open where the match is weak. The size of a clone is reported for some rows only, either as once, few or many, or as a class for expanded clones.

j_gene: TRBJ2-1
d_gene: TRBD2
abundance: many
v_gene: TRBV5-6
CDR3nt: TGTGCCAGCAGCTTGGTGGTAGCGGGAAATGAGCAGTTCTTC
CDR3aa: CASSLVVAGNEQFF

j_gene: TRBJ2-7
d_gene: TRBD2
abundance: NA
v_gene: TRBV27
CDR3nt: TGTGCCAGCAGGGGCCTAGGAGGACTAGCGGGAGGTCCCCCTAACTACGAGCAGTACTTC
CDR3aa: CASRGLGGLAGGPPNYEQYF

j_gene: TRBJ2-7
d_gene: TRBD1
abundance: few
v_gene: TRBV2
CDR3nt: TGTGCCAGCAGTGACTCGACAGGGGCACACGAGCAGTACTTC
CDR3aa: CASSDSTGAHEQYF

j_gene: TRBJ2-3
d_gene: NA
abundance: NA
v_gene: TRBV24-1
CDR3nt: TGTGCCACCAGTGACACCCGATCAGCCACAGATACGCAGTATTTT
CDR3aa: CATSDTRSATDTQYF

j_gene: TRBJ2-7
d_gene: TRBD1
abundance: medium-sized
v_gene: TRBV11-3
CDR3nt: TGTGCCAGCAGCTCTTCGGGACAGGGTAACGAGCAGTACTTC
CDR3aa: CASSSSGQGNEQYF

j_gene: TRBJ2-3
d_gene: TRBD2
abundance: NA
v_gene: TRBV11-2
CDR3nt: TGTGCCAGCAGCCTCGGAGGGAGGGCTGGAGATACGCAGTATTTT
CDR3aa: CASSLGGRAGDTQYF

j_gene: TRBJ1-1
d_gene: TRBD1
abundance: many
v_gene: TRBV11-2
CDR3nt: TGTGCCAGCAGCTGGCAGGACAGGTTGGGTGAAGCTTTCTTT
CDR3aa: CASSWQDRLGEAFF

j_gene: TRBJ2-6
d_gene: TRBD1
abundance: NA
v_gene: TRBV11-2
CDR3nt: TGTGCCAGCAGCTACACATACGGGACAGCGAGCTCTGAGGCCAACGTCCTGACTTTC
CDR3aa: CASSYTYGTASSEANVLTF

j_gene: TRBJ1-1
d_gene: TRBD1
abundance: few
v_gene: TRBV28
CDR3nt: TGTGCCAGCAGCAACCCCGTTGGCAGGGGGCCCACTGAAGCTTTCTTT
CDR3aa: CASSNPVGRGPTEAFF

j_gene: TRBJ1-1
d_gene: NA
abundance: few
v_gene: TRBV25-1
CDR3nt: TGTGCCAGCAGTGTAGGGACTGAAGCTTTCTTT
CDR3aa: CASSVGTEAFF

j_gene: TRBJ2-2
d_gene: NA
abundance: many
v_gene: TRBV6-1
CDR3nt: TGTGCCAGCAGTGACCCGACTAGTTACACCGGGGAGCTGTTTTTT
CDR3aa: CASSDPTSYTGELFF

j_gene: TRBJ2-7
d_gene: TRBD2
abundance: medium-sized
v_gene: TRBV13
CDR3nt: TGTGCCAGCAGCTCGTCCCCCGGACTAGCGGGAGTAGGCGAGCAGTACTTC
CDR3aa: CASSSSPGLAGVGEQYF

j_gene: TRBJ1-1
d_gene: NA
abundance: many
v_gene: TRBV3-1
CDR3nt: TGTGCCAGCAGCCAAGGAGTGAACACTGAAGCTTTCTTT
CDR3aa: CASSQGVNTEAFF

j_gene: TRBJ1-1
d_gene: NA
abundance: few
v_gene: TRBV6-5
CDR3nt: TGTGCCGGGGGGAGCACTGAAGCTTTCTTT
CDR3aa: CAGGSTEAFF

j_gene: TRBJ1-1
d_gene: NA
abundance: NA
v_gene: TRBV20-1
CDR3nt: TGCAGTGCCATCAAGAGGCTTGAGTTAATGAACACTGAAGCTTTCTTT
CDR3aa: CSAIKRLELMNTEAFF

j_gene: TRBJ1-2
d_gene: NA
abundance: few
v_gene: TRBV6-1
CDR3nt: TGTGCCAGCAGTACACCACAGGGAAACTATGGCTACACCTTC
CDR3aa: CASSTPQGNYGYTF

j_gene: TRBJ2-3
d_gene: TRBD2
abundance: few
v_gene: TRBV6-4
CDR3nt: TGTGCCAGCAGTGAGACTAGCGGGAGGACAGATACGCAGTATTTT
CDR3aa: CASSETSGRTDTQYF

j_gene: TRBJ2-1
d_gene: NA
abundance: medium-sized
v_gene: TRBV27
CDR3nt: TGTGCCAGCACCAACCTAGGACTACCGAACAATGAGCAGTTCTTC
CDR3aa: CASTNLGLPNNEQFF

j_gene: TRBJ1-5
d_gene: TRBD1
abundance: NA
v_gene: TRBV6-1
CDR3nt: TGTGCCAGCAGTGAACGCGACAGGGCCCGACGCGATCAGCCCCAGCATTTT
CDR3aa: CASSERDRARRDQPQHF

j_gene: TRBJ1-1
d_gene: NA
abundance: many
v_gene: TRBV29-1
CDR3nt: TGCAGCGTTGCCGAGGCCCCCGGCACTGAAGCTTTCTTT
CDR3aa: CSVAEAPGTEAFF

j_gene: TRBJ2-3
d_gene: NA
abundance: few
v_gene: TRBV19
CDR3nt: TGTGCCAGTAGTATAGACGGCGGCTACACAGATACGCAGTATTTT
CDR3aa: CASSIDGGYTDTQYF

j_gene: TRBJ1-2
d_gene: NA
abundance: many
v_gene: TRBV28
CDR3nt: TGTGCCAGCAGTTTCAGGGCCTATGGCTACACCTTC
CDR3aa: CASSFRAYGYTF

j_gene: TRBJ2-3
d_gene: NA
abundance: NA
v_gene: TRBV20-1
CDR3nt: TGCAGTGCGCCGACTGCCACCACAGATACGCAGTATTTT
CDR3aa: CSAPTATTDTQYF

j_gene: TRBJ1-2
d_gene: NA
abundance: NA
v_gene: TRBV13
CDR3nt: TGTGCCAGCAGCTTAGGAGACAGAGACTATGGCTACACCTTC
CDR3aa: CASSLGDRDYGYTF

j_gene: TRBJ2-5
d_gene: NA
abundance: many
v_gene: TRBV4-1
CDR3nt: TGCGCCAGCAGCCTTCCCTACCCAGGGCCCCAGTACTTC
CDR3aa: CASSLPYPGPQYF

j_gene: TRBJ2-7
d_gene: TRBD2
abundance: once
v_gene: TRBV11-2
CDR3nt: TGTGCCAGCAGCTTAGTACCCGGGGGGAGCTCCTACGAGCAGTACTTC
CDR3aa: CASSLVPGGSSYEQYF

j_gene: TRBJ1-3
d_gene: NA
abundance: medium-sized
v_gene: TRBV19
CDR3nt: TGTGCCAGTAGTGTAACAGCGAGCTCTGGAAACACCATATATTTT
CDR3aa: CASSVTASSGNTIYF

j_gene: TRBJ2-7
d_gene: NA
abundance: once
v_gene: TRBV11-2
CDR3nt: TGTGCCAGCAGCTTAAGGGGGCTGGGACTAGGCTACGAGCAGTACTTC
CDR3aa: CASSLRGLGLGYEQYF

j_gene: TRBJ2-7
d_gene: TRBD2
abundance: NA
v_gene: TRBV4-2
CDR3nt: TGTGCCAGCGGTTATCTCGGTAGCGGGAGGGCCCGCTACGAGCAGTACTTC
CDR3aa: CASGYLGSGRARYEQYF

j_gene: TRBJ2-5
d_gene: NA
abundance: many
v_gene: TRBV7-2
CDR3nt: TGTGCCAGCAGCTTAAGGGGGAGTTGGGTCCAAGAGACCCAGTACTTC
CDR3aa: CASSLRGSWVQETQYF

j_gene: TRBJ1-2
d_gene: TRBD1
abundance: NA
v_gene: TRBV6-1
CDR3nt: TGTGCCAGCAGACGCACAGGGGGCGCGGATGGCTACACCTTC
CDR3aa: CASRRTGGADGYTF

j_gene: TRBJ1-1
d_gene: TRBD1
abundance: many
v_gene: TRBV5-1
CDR3nt: TGCGCCAGCAGGGACGGACAGGGGGCGGTGTACACTGAAGCTTTCTTT
CDR3aa: CASRDGQGAVYTEAFF

j_gene: TRBJ1-1
d_gene: NA
abundance: NA
v_gene: TRBV5-1
CDR3nt: TGCGCCAGCAGCTTGGAGTCGGGGAACACTGAAGCTTTCTTT
CDR3aa: CASSLESGNTEAFF

j_gene: TRBJ2-7
d_gene: TRBD1
abundance: NA
v_gene: TRBV7-2
CDR3nt: TGTGCCAGCAGCCCCGCCATTGGGACAGTCTACGAGCAGTACTTC
CDR3aa: CASSPAIGTVYEQYF

j_gene: TRBJ1-2
d_gene: TRBD1
abundance: many
v_gene: TRBV2
CDR3nt: TGTGCCAGCAGCGCGACCGGGACAGCTAACTATGGCTACACCTTC
CDR3aa: CASSATGTANYGYTF

j_gene: TRBJ2-7
d_gene: NA
abundance: NA
v_gene: TRBV2
CDR3nt: TGTGCCAGCAGTGATCCTATCGGGGTCTCCTACGAACAGTACTTC
CDR3aa: CASSDPIGVSYEQYF

j_gene: TRBJ2-1
d_gene: NA
abundance: few
v_gene: TRBV7-2
CDR3nt: TGTGCCAGCAGCTTAGGCGATTATAGTGAGCAGTTCTTC
CDR3aa: CASSLGDYSEQFF

j_gene: TRBJ1-1
d_gene: NA
abundance: many
v_gene: TRBV6-1
CDR3nt: TGTGCCAGCAGAACCGGGACGAGGGGGATTGAAGCTTTCTTT
CDR3aa: CASRTGTRGIEAFF

j_gene: TRBJ2-1
d_gene: TRBD1
abundance: many
v_gene: TRBV5-1
CDR3nt: TGCGCCAGCAAACAGGGGGCGAACAATGAGCAGTTCTTC
CDR3aa: CASKQGANNEQFF

j_gene: TRBJ2-7
d_gene: NA
abundance: many
v_gene: TRBV7-9
CDR3nt: TGTGCCAGCAGCGGGGGGGCCGGGAGCACCTACGAGCAGTACTTC
CDR3aa: CASSGGAGSTYEQYF

j_gene: TRBJ1-2
d_gene: NA
abundance: NA
v_gene: TRBV20-1
CDR3nt: TGCAGTGCTGACAGGATCGACACCTTC
CDR3aa: CSADRIDTF

j_gene: TRBJ1-1
d_gene: TRBD1
abundance: NA
v_gene: TRBV5-1
CDR3nt: TGCGCCAGCAGCATGCGGACAGGGGGCATCGCTTTCTTT
CDR3aa: CASSMRTGGIAFF